The rows below give T cell receptor beta chains drawn from one sample of a study of blood T cell repertoires in COVID-19. Only in-frame clones appear in the TCRdb table, and some are missing; sequencing was by immunoSEQ multiplex PCR. Of about 160,000 clones in the sample, roughly 90% are singletons; the top ten hold roughly 5%. What was sequenced was peripheral blood. Receptors were obtained from a man aged 25-40 years with COVID-19, enrolled during active disease. The CDR3 runs from the conserved cysteine through the conserved F or W. The order of the fields is clone size, D gene, J gene, V gene, CDR3 protein, CDR3 DNA. The D gene is left open where the match is weak. Only some rows state a clone size, as once, few, many or a class for expanded clones.

abundance: .
d_gene: .
j_gene: TRBJ1-2
v_gene: TRBV9
CDR3aa: CASSVASGAGYGYTF
CDR3nt: TGTGCCAGCAGCGTAGCCTCAGGGGCAGGATATGGCTACACCTTC

abundance: .
d_gene: .
j_gene: TRBJ2-7
v_gene: TRBV7-8
CDR3aa: CASSLDRIYEQYF
CDR3nt: TGTGCCAGCAGCTTAGACAGAATCTACGAGCAGTACTTC

abundance: .
d_gene: TRBD2
j_gene: TRBJ2-1
v_gene: TRBV4-3
CDR3aa: CASSQETSGHYNEQFF
CDR3nt: TGCGCCAGCAGCCAAGAAACTAGCGGACACTACAATGAGCAGTTCTTC

abundance: .
d_gene: TRBD2
j_gene: TRBJ2-7
v_gene: TRBV12-5
CDR3aa: CASGPLAASGGTEQYF
CDR3nt: TGTGCTAGTGGCCCCCTGGCGGCTAGCGGGGGGACCGAGCAGTACTTC

abundance: .
d_gene: TRBD2
j_gene: TRBJ2-1
v_gene: TRBV7-3
CDR3aa: CASSLQLAGGEQFF
CDR3nt: TGTGCCAGCAGCTTACAGCTAGCGGGGGGCGAGCAGTTCTTC

abundance: .
d_gene: .
j_gene: TRBJ2-1
v_gene: TRBV28
CDR3aa: CASSPELVLGEQFF
CDR3nt: TGTGCCAGCAGTCCGGAACTAGTTCTCGGTGAGCAGTTCTTC

abundance: .
d_gene: TRBD1
j_gene: TRBJ2-4
v_gene: TRBV27
CDR3aa: CASSSRTGLALAKNIQYF
CDR3nt: TGTGCCAGCAGTTCACGGACAGGGCTGGCCTTAGCCAAAAACATTCAGTACTTC

abundance: .
d_gene: .
j_gene: TRBJ1-2
v_gene: TRBV20-1
CDR3aa: CSASGNYGYTF
CDR3nt: TGCAGTGCCAGCGGCAACTATGGCTACACCTTC

abundance: .
d_gene: .
j_gene: TRBJ1-2
v_gene: TRBV12-3/TRBV12-4
CDR3aa: CASSPGNTDGYTF
CDR3nt: TGTGCCAGCAGCCCCGGGAATACGGATGGCTACACCTTC

abundance: once
d_gene: .
j_gene: TRBJ1-5
v_gene: TRBV7-9
CDR3aa: CASSPEEGSQPQHF
CDR3nt: TGTGCCAGCAGCCCAGAGGAGGGGAGCCAGCCCCAGCATTTT

abundance: .
d_gene: TRBD2
j_gene: TRBJ2-5
v_gene: TRBV19
CDR3aa: CASSNGGRGWDGTQYF
CDR3nt: TGTGCCAGTAGTAACGGCGGGAGGGGTTGGGACGGGACCCAGTACTTC

abundance: .
d_gene: TRBD1
j_gene: TRBJ2-2
v_gene: TRBV7-9
CDR3aa: CASSSGTAFTGELFF
CDR3nt: TGTGCCAGCAGCTCCGGGACAGCCTTCACCGGGGAGCTGTTTTTT

abundance: once
d_gene: TRBD2
j_gene: TRBJ2-7
v_gene: TRBV29-1
CDR3aa: CSAQTSGRDKQYF
CDR3nt: TGCAGCGCCCAGACTAGCGGGAGGGACAAGCAGTACTTC

abundance: .
d_gene: TRBD1
j_gene: TRBJ2-2
v_gene: TRBV12-5
CDR3aa: CASGFVAGGTGELFF
CDR3nt: TGTGCTAGTGGTTTCGTGGCAGGGGGCACCGGGGAGCTGTTTTTT

abundance: .
d_gene: .
j_gene: TRBJ1-5
v_gene: TRBV12-3/TRBV12-4
CDR3aa: CASTFSQNQPQHF
CDR3nt: TGTGCCAGCACCTTTTCACAGAATCAGCCCCAGCATTTT

abundance: .
d_gene: TRBD1
j_gene: TRBJ1-1
v_gene: TRBV12-3/TRBV12-4
CDR3aa: CASRRTGPTEAFF
CDR3nt: TGTGCCAGCAGACGGACAGGGCCCACTGAAGCTTTCTTT

abundance: .
d_gene: TRBD1
j_gene: TRBJ2-7
v_gene: TRBV10-3
CDR3aa: CAISESSGGYEQYF
CDR3nt: TGTGCCATCAGTGAGTCTTCAGGGGGCTACGAGCAGTACTTC

abundance: .
d_gene: TRBD1
j_gene: TRBJ1-1
v_gene: TRBV3-1/TRBV3-2
CDR3aa: CASSLIHTGVHTEAFF
CDR3nt: TGTGCCAGCAGCCTTATACATACAGGGGTCCACACTGAAGCTTTCTTT

abundance: .
d_gene: .
j_gene: TRBJ2-5
v_gene: TRBV12-3/TRBV12-4
CDR3aa: CASLDFMEETQYF
CDR3nt: TGTGCCAGCCTCGACTTTATGGAAGAGACCCAGTACTTC

abundance: few
d_gene: TRBD1
j_gene: TRBJ1-1
v_gene: TRBV9
CDR3aa: CASSVEDRYMNTEAFF
CDR3nt: TGTGCCAGCAGCGTAGAGGACAGGTACATGAACACTGAAGCTTTCTTT

abundance: .
d_gene: TRBD2
j_gene: TRBJ2-3
v_gene: TRBV28
CDR3aa: CASSRLGPSSGVYTDTQYF
CDR3nt: TGTGCCAGCAGCCGTTTAGGCCCGTCTAGCGGGGTCTACACAGATACGCAGTATTTT

abundance: .
d_gene: TRBD1
j_gene: TRBJ1-2
v_gene: TRBV29-1
CDR3aa: CSGGKLPGQGPGGYTF
CDR3nt: TGCAGCGGGGGCAAGTTACCGGGACAGGGGCCTGGCGGCTACACCTTC

abundance: once
d_gene: .
j_gene: TRBJ1-1
v_gene: TRBV4-2
CDR3aa: CASSGPGGVDTEAFF
CDR3nt: TGTGCCAGCAGCGGGCCGGGGGGGGTGGACACTGAAGCTTTCTTT

abundance: .
d_gene: TRBD1
j_gene: TRBJ2-2
v_gene: TRBV7-2
CDR3aa: CASSPLTGGTGELFF
CDR3nt: TGTGCCAGCAGCCCCCTGACAGGGGGCACCGGGGAGCTGTTTTTT

abundance: .
d_gene: TRBD1
j_gene: TRBJ1-4
v_gene: TRBV7-2
CDR3aa: CASSRDSGFGEKLFF
CDR3nt: TGTGCCAGCAGCCGGGACAGCGGTTTTGGTGAAAAACTGTTTTTT

abundance: .
d_gene: TRBD1
j_gene: TRBJ1-1
v_gene: TRBV5-1
CDR3aa: CASSNRSTGGGHTEAFF
CDR3nt: TGCGCCAGCAGCAACAGGTCGACAGGGGGCGGACACACTGAAGCTTTCTTT

abundance: .
d_gene: TRBD2
j_gene: TRBJ2-7
v_gene: TRBV7-6
CDR3aa: CASSLGPLSGGINEQYF
CDR3nt: TGTGCCAGCAGCTTAGGCCCATTAAGCGGGGGGATTAACGAGCAGTACTTC

abundance: .
d_gene: .
j_gene: TRBJ2-7
v_gene: TRBV7-2
CDR3aa: CASSNGQLYEQYF
CDR3nt: TGTGCCAGCAGCAACGGACAGCTCTACGAGCAGTACTTC

abundance: .
d_gene: TRBD2
j_gene: TRBJ2-2
v_gene: TRBV7-2
CDR3aa: CASSTSGLAGFANTGELFF
CDR3nt: TGTGCCAGCAGCACCAGCGGCCTAGCGGGGTTCGCGAACACCGGGGAGCTGTTTTTT

abundance: once
d_gene: .
j_gene: TRBJ1-1
v_gene: TRBV18
CDR3aa: CASSPALEGNTEAFF
CDR3nt: TGTGCCAGCTCACCAGCGCTGGAGGGGAACACTGAAGCTTTCTTT

abundance: .
d_gene: .
j_gene: TRBJ1-1
v_gene: TRBV11-2
CDR3aa: CASSLAAGTEAFF
CDR3nt: TGTGCCAGCAGCTTAGCGGCGGGCACTGAAGCTTTCTTT

abundance: .
d_gene: TRBD1
j_gene: TRBJ1-1
v_gene: TRBV14
CDR3aa: CASRKYRGQNTEAFF
CDR3nt: TGTGCCAGCAGGAAATACAGGGGGCAAAACACTGAAGCTTTCTTT

abundance: .
d_gene: .
j_gene: TRBJ2-2
v_gene: TRBV19
CDR3aa: CAGGDRRTGELFF
CDR3nt: TGTGCCGGGGGTGACAGGAGAACCGGGGAGCTGTTTTTT

abundance: .
d_gene: .
j_gene: TRBJ2-2
v_gene: TRBV7-8
CDR3aa: CASSLANGALGIGELFF
CDR3nt: TGTGCCAGCAGCTTAGCAAATGGGGCGCTTGGAATCGGGGAGCTGTTTTTT

abundance: once
d_gene: .
j_gene: TRBJ2-2
v_gene: TRBV5-6
CDR3aa: CASSLRTGKNTGELFF
CDR3nt: TGTGCCAGCAGCTTGAGGACCGGGAAGAACACCGGGGAGCTGTTTTTT

abundance: .
d_gene: .
j_gene: TRBJ1-2
v_gene: TRBV19
CDR3aa: CAPKAPGVDYGYTF
CDR3nt: TGTGCCCCGAAGGCCCCCGGGGTAGACTATGGCTACACCTTC

abundance: .
d_gene: .
j_gene: TRBJ2-7
v_gene: TRBV7-2
CDR3aa: CASSLPHTIEQYF
CDR3nt: TGTGCCAGCAGCTTACCCCACACTATCGAGCAGTACTTC

abundance: .
d_gene: TRBD1
j_gene: TRBJ1-5
v_gene: TRBV19
CDR3aa: CASSIAQGAGNQPQHF
CDR3nt: TGTGCCAGTAGTATAGCTCAGGGGGCGGGCAATCAGCCCCAGCATTTT

abundance: .
d_gene: TRBD1
j_gene: TRBJ1-1
v_gene: TRBV6-2/TRBV6-3
CDR3aa: CASSDTGTANTEAFF
CDR3nt: TGTGCCAGCAGTGACACCGGGACAGCGAACACTGAAGCTTTCTTT

abundance: .
d_gene: TRBD2
j_gene: TRBJ2-7
v_gene: TRBV30
CDR3aa: CAWRGPASGSYEQYF
CDR3nt: TGTGCCTGGAGGGGGCCGGCTAGCGGCTCCTACGAGCAGTACTTC

abundance: .
d_gene: TRBD1
j_gene: TRBJ1-2
v_gene: TRBV7-2
CDR3aa: CASSLGQGDYGYTF
CDR3nt: TGTGCCAGCAGCTTAGGACAGGGCGACTATGGCTACACCTTC

abundance: once
d_gene: .
j_gene: TRBJ1-1
v_gene: TRBV28
CDR3aa: CATTWTEGLNTEAFF
CDR3nt: TGTGCCACGACCTGGACAGAAGGGTTGAACACTGAAGCTTTCTTT

abundance: .
d_gene: TRBD2
j_gene: TRBJ2-3
v_gene: TRBV5-1
CDR3aa: CASSDGGIAGFTDTQYF
CDR3nt: TGCGCCAGCAGCGATGGCGGGATAGCGGGATTCACAGATACGCAGTATTTT

abundance: .
d_gene: TRBD1
j_gene: TRBJ1-6
v_gene: TRBV28
CDR3aa: CASSPADRGNSPLHF
CDR3nt: TGTGCCAGCAGCCCGGCGGACAGGGGAAATTCACCCCTCCACTTT

abundance: .
d_gene: TRBD2
j_gene: TRBJ2-7
v_gene: TRBV19
CDR3aa: CASQPETGTSVYEQYF
CDR3nt: TGTGCCAGCCAGCCGGAAACCGGGACTAGCGTCTACGAGCAGTACTTC

abundance: .
d_gene: TRBD1
j_gene: TRBJ1-2
v_gene: TRBV19
CDR3aa: CASSASTGRNYGYTF
CDR3nt: TGTGCCAGTAGTGCCTCGACAGGGCGTAACTATGGCTACACCTTC